This T cell receptor beta chain was captured in a study of blood T cell repertoires in COVID-19. Participants were aged about 18 to 95 years, lived in about two dozen US areas, and enrolled virtually. Assay used: immunoSEQ multiplex PCR; TCRdb lists only in-frame clones, some missing. The sample includes about 200,000 clones, about 86% of them seen just once. The germline CDR1 and CDR2 sequences are SGHTA and FQGNSA. CDR3 size: 15 residues. The V end lost 3 bases, the J end lost 7 bases, and 13 bases lay between the germline ends. The clonotype was recovered from a woman aged 40 to 49 with acute COVID-19. Sequenced input: PBMCs or T cells enriched from blood (not recorded which). The rearrangement links TRBV7-2 to TRBJ1-6, with D possibly TRBD1 on 6 matching bases. CDR3 sequence reads: CASSLTTGSNSPLHF. The CDR3, as DNA: TGTGCCAGCAGCTTGACTACAGGGTCCAATTCACCCCTCCACTTT.